This T cell receptor beta chain comes out of a study of response to subunit inactivated influenza vaccine. V shed 6 bases and J shed 7 bases, with 10 bases lying between them. The CDR3 loop spans 12 amino acids. Germline CDR1 WSHSY, CDR2 SAAADI. This clonotype has ten or more counts. TCRdb reanalysed the RT-PCR reads using MiXCR and keeps one entry per CDR3 protein. The data hold some 570,000 distinct CDR3 sequences, with about 11% observed a single time. The same specimen was also included in a second study, on T cells expressing NK-cell markers. That work states: As the method of synthesis, 5'RACE template switching with UMIs yielded TCR beta cDNA. Seven donors tested HCMV-seropositive and one tested seronegative among the eight sequenced. In a few donors, dominant clonotypes made up about 28.3-60.1% of CD3+CD56-NKG2C+ cells.

The sequencing here drew on PBMCs from blood, taken on the day of vaccination. J is TRBJ2-1 and V is TRBV10-2; D gene uncertain. This receptor was obtained from a man aged 50-60 years who received an inactivated influenza vaccine. CDR3: CASSRASNEQFF. The CDR3 coding sequence is TGCGCCAGCAGCCGGGCCTCAAATGAGCAGTTCTTC.